This is a list of T cell receptor beta chains from one sample in a study of CD8 T cells in Susac syndrome. TCRdb reprocessed the immunoSEQ multiplex PCR reads with MiXCR, giving one entry per CDR3 protein. The table lists approximately 140,000 distinct CDR3 sequences, approximately 95% of them singletons. Sample: CD4+ T cells from PBMCs. Receptors were obtained from a human donor with multiple sclerosis. Both conserved end residues are trimmed from each CDR3. For some rows the clone size is stated as once, few or many, or as a class when expanded; others skip it.

v_call: TRBV7-2
j_call: TRBJ2-1
clone_size: .
cdr3_aa: ASSLWAGSSYNEQF

v_call: TRBV6-6
j_call: TRBJ2-2
clone_size: once
cdr3_aa: ASRTPGTGELF

v_call: TRBV9
j_call: TRBJ2-7
clone_size: .
cdr3_aa: ASSVAGTGGEQY

v_call: TRBV20-1
j_call: TRBJ1-1
clone_size: .
cdr3_aa: SARVRGSEGTEAF

v_call: TRBV12-3/TRBV12-4
j_call: TRBJ2-7
clone_size: .
cdr3_aa: ASSEGGHIYEQY

v_call: TRBV20-1
j_call: TRBJ2-7
clone_size: .
cdr3_aa: SARGPGSVDEQY

v_call: TRBV14
j_call: TRBJ2-1
clone_size: once
cdr3_aa: ASSHGGGRVGEQF

v_call: TRBV27
j_call: TRBJ1-2
clone_size: .
cdr3_aa: ASSSFRDSYGYT

v_call: TRBV16
j_call: TRBJ2-6
clone_size: .
cdr3_aa: ASSPGTTGANVLT

v_call: TRBV2
j_call: TRBJ1-1
clone_size: .
cdr3_aa: ASSERRETEAF

v_call: TRBV12-3/TRBV12-4
j_call: TRBJ2-3
clone_size: few
cdr3_aa: ASSLAPDTQY

v_call: TRBV18
j_call: TRBJ2-6
clone_size: once
cdr3_aa: ASSSKGGTEPSGANVLT

v_call: TRBV12-3/TRBV12-4
j_call: TRBJ1-2
clone_size: .
cdr3_aa: ASSPMTGASYGYT

v_call: TRBV29-1
j_call: TRBJ1-1
clone_size: .
cdr3_aa: SVDRGTEAF

v_call: TRBV4-1
j_call: TRBJ2-5
clone_size: .
cdr3_aa: ASSQELAGGEETQY

v_call: TRBV10-3
j_call: TRBJ1-1
clone_size: .
cdr3_aa: AISEEGASRTEAF

v_call: TRBV5-1
j_call: TRBJ1-1
clone_size: .
cdr3_aa: ASSPGDLVLPTEAF

v_call: TRBV7-2
j_call: TRBJ1-5
clone_size: .
cdr3_aa: ASGQGYSNQPQH

v_call: TRBV6-2/TRBV6-3
j_call: TRBJ1-1
clone_size: .
cdr3_aa: ASTMNTEAF

v_call: TRBV18
j_call: TRBJ1-6
clone_size: .
cdr3_aa: ASSIQGGSSPLH

v_call: TRBV4-1
j_call: TRBJ2-7
clone_size: .
cdr3_aa: ASSLSGLGSYEQY

v_call: TRBV12-3/TRBV12-4
j_call: TRBJ2-3
clone_size: .
cdr3_aa: ASSSTGQGSDTQY

v_call: TRBV4-1
j_call: TRBJ1-1
clone_size: once
cdr3_aa: ASSQDRTGSYTEAF

v_call: TRBV5-6
j_call: TRBJ2-4
clone_size: .
cdr3_aa: ASSLDTGRTFGKNIQY

v_call: TRBV29-1
j_call: TRBJ2-1
clone_size: .
cdr3_aa: SVEDWDGSYNEQF

v_call: TRBV20-1
j_call: TRBJ2-3
clone_size: .
cdr3_aa: SASPGRGVDTQY

v_call: TRBV7-2
j_call: TRBJ1-1
clone_size: .
cdr3_aa: ASRLSGGMNTEAF

v_call: TRBV20-1
j_call: TRBJ2-5
clone_size: .
cdr3_aa: SARSDTGETQY